This TCR beta chain stems from a study of blood T cell repertoires in COVID-19. J lost 7 bases, V lost 3 bases, and 9 bases had no gene match. The CDR3 spans 15 residues. Germline values: CDR1 MNHNS, CDR2 SASEGT. This clone occurred once. The assay was immunoSEQ multiplex PCR, and TCRdb's table has in-frame clones only and misses some. Here the sample spans about 34,000 clones, 85% being singletons. This receptor was obtained from a human donor with acute or convalescent COVID-19. The donor label of this sample is uncertain. The sequencing input was peripheral blood. The rearrangement joins TRBV6-1 to TRBJ1-1, with 9 bases that match TRBD1. CDR3 nucleotides: TGTGCCAGCAGTGACAAGACAGGGGGGGCGGATGAAGCTTTCTTT. Protein sequence: CASSDKTGGADEAFF.